This TCR beta chain was documented in a study of cytomegalovirus exposure and HLA in healthy donors. Study in general: The use of the same platform for the 95 to 150 validation repertoires and the roughly 700 first-cohort repertoires was reported by a later analysis.

The 120-subject validation cohort, separate from the approximately 630-subject first cohort, included the donors. TCRdb keeps only in-frame clones here, not all; method: immunoSEQ multiplex PCR. This sample has some 130,000 clones, with about 80% found just once. The germline V gene encodes CDR1 SEHNR and CDR2 FQNEAQ (reference sequence). Germline trimming cut 3 bases from V and 7 bases from J; bases unmatched to any gene: 7. The CDR3 runs 14 residues. The sequencing input was PBMCs. This TCR was sampled from a man younger than 40 in good health and CMV-seropositive. V gene TRBV7-9 combines with J gene TRBJ1-1; 8 nucleotides align to TRBD1. The CDR3: CASSFGQGVNEAFF. The CDR3 DNA follows: TGTGCCAGCAGCTTCGGACAGGGAGTAAATGAAGCTTTCTTT.